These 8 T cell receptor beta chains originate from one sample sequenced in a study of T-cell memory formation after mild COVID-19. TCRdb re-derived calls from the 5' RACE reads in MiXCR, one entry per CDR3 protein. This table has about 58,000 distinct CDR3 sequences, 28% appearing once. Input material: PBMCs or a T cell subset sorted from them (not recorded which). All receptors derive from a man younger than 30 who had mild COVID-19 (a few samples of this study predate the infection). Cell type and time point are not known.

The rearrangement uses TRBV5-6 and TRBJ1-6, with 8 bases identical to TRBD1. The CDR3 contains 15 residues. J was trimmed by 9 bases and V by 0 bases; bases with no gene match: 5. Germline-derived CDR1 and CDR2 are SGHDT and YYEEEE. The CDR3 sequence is CASSLGRGRGSPLHF. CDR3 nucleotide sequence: TGTGCCAGCAGCTTGGGCAGGGGGCGAGGTTCACCCCTCCACTTT.

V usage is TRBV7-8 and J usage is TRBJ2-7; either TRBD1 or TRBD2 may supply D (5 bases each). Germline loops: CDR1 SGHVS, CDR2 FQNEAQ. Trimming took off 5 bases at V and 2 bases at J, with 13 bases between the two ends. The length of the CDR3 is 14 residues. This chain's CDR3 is CASSLYGTTYEQYV. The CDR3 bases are TGTGCCAGCAGCCTATACGGGACCACCTACGAGCAGTACGTC.

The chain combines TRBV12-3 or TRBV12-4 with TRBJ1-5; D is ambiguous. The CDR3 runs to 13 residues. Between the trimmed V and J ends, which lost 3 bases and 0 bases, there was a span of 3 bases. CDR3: CASSFNSNQPQHF. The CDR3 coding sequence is TGTGCCAGCAGTTTTAATAGCAATCAGCCCCAGCATTTT.

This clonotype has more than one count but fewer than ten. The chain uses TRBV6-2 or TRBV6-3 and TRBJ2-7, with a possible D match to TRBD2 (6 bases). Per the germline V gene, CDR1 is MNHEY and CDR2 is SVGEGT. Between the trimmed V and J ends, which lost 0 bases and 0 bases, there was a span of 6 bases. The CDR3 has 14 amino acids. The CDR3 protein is CASSYSTSSYEQYV. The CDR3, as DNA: TGTGCCAGCAGTTACTCGACTAGCTCCTACGAGCAGTACGTC.

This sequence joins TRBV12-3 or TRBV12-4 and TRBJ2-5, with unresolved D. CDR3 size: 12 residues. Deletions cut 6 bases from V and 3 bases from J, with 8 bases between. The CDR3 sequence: CASRSAEETQYF. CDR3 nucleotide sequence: TGTGCCAGCAGGTCGGCCGAAGAGACCCAGTACTTC.

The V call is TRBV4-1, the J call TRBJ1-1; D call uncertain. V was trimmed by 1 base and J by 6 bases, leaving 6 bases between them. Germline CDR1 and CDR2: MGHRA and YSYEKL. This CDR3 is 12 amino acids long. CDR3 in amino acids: CASSQGSSEAFF. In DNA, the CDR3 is TGCGCCAGCAGCCAAGGTTCGTCTGAAGCTTTCTTT.

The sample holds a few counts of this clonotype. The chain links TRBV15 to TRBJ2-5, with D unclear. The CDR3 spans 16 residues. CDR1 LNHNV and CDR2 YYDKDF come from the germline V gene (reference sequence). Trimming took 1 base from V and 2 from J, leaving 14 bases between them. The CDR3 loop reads CATSRVGLRRQETQYF. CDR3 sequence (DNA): TGTGCCACCAGCAGAGTGGGTCTCCGACGACAAGAGACCCAGTACTTC.

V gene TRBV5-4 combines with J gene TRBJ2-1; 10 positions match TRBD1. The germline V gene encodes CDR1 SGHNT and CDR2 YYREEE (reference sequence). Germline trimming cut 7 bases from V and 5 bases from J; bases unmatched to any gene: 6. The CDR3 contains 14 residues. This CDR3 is CASRRQGADNEQFF. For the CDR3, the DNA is TGTGCCAGCCGTCGACAGGGGGCCGACAATGAGCAGTTCTTC.